This TCR beta chain originates from a study of Graves' ophthalmopathy and Graves' hyperthyroidism. Germline V gene data show CDR1 as SGHVS and CDR2 as FNYEAQ. J lost 5 bases, V lost 2 bases, and 4 bases had no gene match. The CDR3 totals 14 residues. In this sample, this clonotype turned up many times. The antigen remains unidentified. Amplification of TCR beta CDR3 regions used RNA transcripts. Investigators did first-round RT-PCR with HTBI primers, then second-round multiplex PCR. TCRdb fed the multiplex PCR reads into MiXCR, producing one record per CDR3 protein. Here the sample spans some 410,000 distinct CDR3 sequences, roughly 20% being singletons. Enrolled hyperthyroidism patients had a new diagnosis, a duration under 2 months, and an age of 18 to 65. PBMCs originated in around 11 ml of fresh peripheral blood. Overall study results and limits: Thyroid clonotypes that were expanded above 0.001 frequency mostly also appeared in blood.

The receptor was derived from a woman aged 18-29 years with stable Graves' hyperthyroidism. Sequenced: peripheral blood. This chain links TRBV7-6 with TRBJ2-5; 8 bases line up with TRBD1. CDR3 nucleotides: TGTGCCAGCAGCTTACGTCAGGGGGCCGAGACCCAGTACTTC. This sequence encodes CASSLRQGAETQYF. Full variable domain (outside the CDR3, taken from reference TRBV7-6 and TRBJ2-5): GAGVSQSPRYKVTKRGQDVALRCDPISGHVSLYWYRQALGQGPEFLTYFNYEAQQDKSGLPNDRFSAERPEGSISTLTIQRTEQRDSAMYRCASSLRQGAETQYFGPGTRLLVL.